This T cell receptor beta chain was sequenced during a study of patients and donors after allogeneic stem cell transplantation. The length of the CDR3 is 13 residues. Trimming shortened V by 4 bases and J by 5 bases, and 11 bases separated the two germline ends. TCRdb re-called the RT-PCR reads through MiXCR, storing one row per CDR3 protein. The data contain some 880,000 distinct CDR3 sequences, about 20% of them seen just once; the ten biggest clones take up about 6%. The TCR originated in a human donor who was either an allogeneic HSCT recipient or a stem cell or donor lymphocyte infusion donor (not recorded which). It is not recorded whose cells these are; they may come from a transplant donor. Sequenced sample: blood, either unsorted or a sorted T cell fraction (not recorded which). The chain is built from TRBV12-3 or TRBV12-4 and TRBJ1-1; no definite D call. This CDR3 reads CASSSTIQTEAFF. In DNA, the CDR3 is TGTGCCAGCAGTTCCACCATCCAAACTGAAGCTTTCTTT.